This T cell receptor (beta chain) was recorded in a study of shared clonotypes between healthy human individuals. Remarks on this clone: What it binds is not known.

After removal of 3 bases from V and 6 bases from J, the junction contained 6 bases not matched to a gene. The CDR3 runs 16 residues. Germline values: CDR1 MNHEY, CDR2 SMNVEV (reference sequence). Profiled with immunoSEQ multiplex PCR; TCRdb holds only in-frame clones, not every one. Here the sample spans about 1 million clones, around 74% being singletons. Findings of the study overall: The diversity represented, both genetic and in exposure history, was limited by few donors. Sorted-subset samples were not fully sequenced, rarefaction indicated. Estimated richness values were generally larger in naive subsets than in memory subsets.

The sample was memory CD4+ T cells sorted from blood. Subset noted: CD45RA-negative fraction. The clonotype was recovered from a man between 18 and 35 years old in good health. The chain couples TRBV27 to TRBJ1-5; 12 bases map to TRBD1. CDR3 amino acids: CASSFRGTGGGQPQHF. DNA of the CDR3: TGTGCCAGCAGTTTCCGGGGGACAGGGGGCGGTCAGCCCCAGCATTTT.